A selection of T cell receptor beta chains follows, all from one sample in a study of cytomegalovirus exposure and HLA in healthy donors. Assay used: immunoSEQ multiplex PCR; TCRdb lists only in-frame clones, some missing. This sample's table reports about 130,000 clones. Sequencing was carried out using PBMCs. These receptors came from a woman aged 40 to 50 in good health and CMV-seropositive. The conserved cysteine and the conserved F or W are not part of the CDR3 here.

J	V	CDR3
TRBJ1-2	TRBV5-5	ASSLEVRAGYGYT
TRBJ1-4	TRBV5-6	ASSFTGGGEKLF
TRBJ1-5	TRBV2	ASSYDRGRQPQH
TRBJ2-1	TRBV5-4	ASSLSLADNNEQF
TRBJ2-1	TRBV30	ASLGTSGYNEQF
TRBJ2-7	TRBV6-5	ASSYSDSSYEQY
TRBJ2-7	TRBV18	ASSPPASGIEQY
TRBJ2-7	TRBV6-5	ASSREYEQY
TRBJ2-1	TRBV9	ASSVAGLADNEQF
TRBJ2-3	TRBV7-9	ASSLTQPSTDTQY
TRBJ1-2	TRBV5-4	ASSLAGRAYGYT
TRBJ2-3	TRBV9	ASSASGTPTDTQY
TRBJ2-7	TRBV4-2	ASSQENHGLAGGRASEQY
TRBJ2-1	TRBV11-2	ASSHERGRGSEQF
TRBJ1-5	TRBV19	ASSTHPGSNQPQH
TRBJ2-1	TRBV11-3	ASSLDGTSGNEQF
TRBJ2-1	TRBV5-1	ASSFDSPYNEQF
TRBJ1-2	TRBV29-1	SVPVGGGYGYT
TRBJ2-1	TRBV19	ASSPTSGSYNEQF
TRBJ2-7	TRBV27	ASKKAGLVHEQY
TRBJ1-4	TRBV19	ASRGGATNEKLF
TRBJ1-2	TRBV30	AWSVRLERRGYT
TRBJ2-5	TRBV19	ASTPTGQETQY
TRBJ2-7	TRBV4-1	ASSQGSGAYEQY
TRBJ1-1	TRBV7-2	ASRRAGGHTEAF
TRBJ2-1	TRBV6-1	ASSEPLGLAGENEQF
TRBJ1-5	TRBV6-5	ASSRDRHSNQPQH
TRBJ2-4	TRBV28	ASSLRGIAKNIQY
TRBJ2-3	TRBV19	ASSAGGSGTDTQY
TRBJ2-1	TRBV28	ASSLRNAEQF
TRBJ2-7	TRBV19	ASSIAGQNYEQY
TRBJ2-1	TRBV21-1	ASSPSGRPHNEQF
TRBJ1-1	TRBV7-9	ASSLAADTEAF
TRBJ1-4	TRBV6-1	ASSENSGLELF
TRBJ2-7	TRBV7-2	ASSLVGGGTSGSRYEQY
TRBJ1-5	TRBV19	ASSISYRQAYSNQPQH
TRBJ1-1	TRBV28	ASSSSRESEAF
TRBJ1-1	TRBV9	ASSVDMNTEAF
TRBJ2-2	TRBV6-5	ASSRQGASTGELF
TRBJ2-4	TRBV6-1	ASSEASVNIQY
TRBJ2-3	TRBV4-3	ASSQVRFGLADTQY
TRBJ2-5	TRBV2	ASSGGGTPQETQY
TRBJ2-3	TRBV9	ASSFQGSKVADTQY
TRBJ1-2	TRBV7-3	ASSPDSNYGYT
TRBJ1-2	TRBV30	AWSVRDRTFYGYT
TRBJ2-7	TRBV6-6	ASSLDYLPIEQY
TRBJ2-7	TRBV19	ASSTTSGSYEQY